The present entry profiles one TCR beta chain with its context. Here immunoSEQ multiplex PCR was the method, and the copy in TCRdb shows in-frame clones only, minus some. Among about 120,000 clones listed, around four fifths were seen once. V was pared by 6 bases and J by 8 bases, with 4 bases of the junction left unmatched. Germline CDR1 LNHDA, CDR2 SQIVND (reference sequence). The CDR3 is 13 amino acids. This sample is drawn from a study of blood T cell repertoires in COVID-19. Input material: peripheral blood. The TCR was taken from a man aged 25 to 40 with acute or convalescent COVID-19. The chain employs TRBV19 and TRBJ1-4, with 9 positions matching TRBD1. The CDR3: CASSRTGEEKLFF. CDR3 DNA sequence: TGTGCCAGTAGCAGGACAGGGGAGGAAAAACTGTTTTTT.